The sequence of this TCR beta chain was determined in a study of somatic mutations in cytotoxic T cells in rheumatoid arthritis. Study-wide points: For rheumatoid arthritis patients, the slight TRBV07 underrepresentation lacked multiple-comparison adjustment. In about an eighth of the roughly 60 patients, the largest CD8+ clone exceeded 20% of CD8+ cells. Age was associated with higher CD8+ clonality in rheumatoid arthritis patients, not in healthy controls.

The CDR3 runs to 17 residues. Germline V gene sequence: CDR1 ENHRY, CDR2 SYGVKD. V was clipped by 6 bases and J by 0 bases, with 18 bases between them. This clone was recorded once. The antigen remains undetermined. The repertoire was sequenced with immunoSEQ multiplex PCR; TCRdb's copy has only in-frame clones and lacks some. Here the sample spans under 20,000 clones, roughly 80% being singletons. Sequenced sample: CD8+ T cells sorted from blood. This TCR was sampled from an adult with rheumatoid arthritis. This chain uses TRBV10-3 with TRBJ1-3, with a tentative D call TRBD1 (5 bases). CDR3 loop: CAIRGQVKGSSGNTIYF. The CDR3, as DNA: TGTGCCATCAGAGGCCAGGTTAAGGGGAGCTCTGGAAACACCATATATTTT.